Sequencing of this TCR beta chain was carried out in a study of cytomegalovirus exposure and HLA in healthy donors. 13 Jbeta primers and 60 Vbeta primers were used for the PCR. The assay was immunoSEQ multiplex PCR, and TCRdb's table has in-frame clones only and misses some. The sample has 100,000 to 150,000 clones, roughly 73% seen once; the top ten hold around 4.8%. With 7 bases removed from V and 6 bases from J, the gap between germline ends came to 19 bases. Germline V lookup: CDR1 MDHEN, CDR2 SYDVKM. The CDR3 runs to 14 residues. The chain uses TRBV28 and TRBJ2-7, with D possibly being TRBD2 (5 bases). The source is a man aged 55 to 69 in good health and CMV-seropositive. Specimen: PBMCs. The CDR3: CASTSPDGLGEQYF. CDR3 nucleotides: TGTGCCAGCACCTCTCCAGACGGACTGGGCGAGCAGTACTTC. The full variable domain, in which reference TRBV28 and TRBJ2-7 provide the parts outside the CDR3, is DVKVTQSSRYLVKRTGEKVFLECVQDMDHENMFWYRQDPGLGLRLIYFSYDVKMKEKGDIPEGYSVSREKKERFSLILESASTNQTSMYLCASTSPDGLGEQYFGPGTRLTVT.